Below, 27 T cell receptor beta chains from the same sample are listed, as sequenced in a study of T cells in localized non-small cell lung cancer. The table came from immunoSEQ multiplex PCR; TCRdb's copy has only in-frame clones and leaves some out. The repertoire holds 90,000 to 100,000 clones, with more than 75% as singletons. Sequencing was performed on PBMCs, taken before any cancer treatment. The receptor set was obtained from a woman aged 35-75 years with stage II squamous cell lung carcinoma.

This clone was detected once. The gene calls are TRBV7-6 and TRBJ1-1; D is ambiguous. Germline V gene lookup returns CDR1 SGHVS and CDR2 FNYEAQ. The CDR3 is 16 residues long. V shed 5 bases and J shed 1 base, with 17 bases lying between them. The CDR3 is CASSHRPQAPNTEAFF. The CDR3 DNA follows: TGTGCCAGCAGCCATAGGCCCCAGGCCCCGAACACTGAAGCTTTCTTT.

This clone was detected only once. This chain joins TRBV7-8 and TRBJ2-1; a weak D match, TRBD2 (6 bases). This CDR3 has 14 amino acids. The ends were cut back, 7 bases at V and 5 bases at J, with 15 bases in the middle. Germline V CDR1 and CDR2: SGHVS, FQNEAQ. The CDR3 spells CASTLDGEDNEQFF. CDR3 nucleotide sequence: TGTGCCAGCACCCTTGACGGGGAGGACAATGAGCAGTTCTTC.

The rearrangement links TRBV14 to TRBJ2-5, with TRBD2 as a possible D gene (6 bases). V lost 4 bases to trimming and J lost 3 bases, with 21 bases between them. Germline V gene data show CDR1 as SGHDN and CDR2 as FVKESK. The CDR3 is 17 residues long. The DNA of the CDR3 is TGTGCCAGCAGCCGTCTAACTAGCTTCGCCAGGAAAGAGACCCAGTACTTC. This encodes CASSRLTSFARKETQYF.

In its sample, this clone was seen a few times. The chain joins TRBV10-2 to TRBJ1-5, with D possibly matching TRBD1 (6 bases). CDR1 is WSHSY, CDR2 SAAADI, per germline. CDR3 length equals 13 residues. Trimming cost V 7 bases and J 7 bases, with 14 bases left between them. The CDR3 sequence is CASTGAGGQPQHF. The DNA of the CDR3 is TGCGCCAGCACGGGGGCAGGCGGGCAGCCCCAGCATTTT.

This chain joins TRBV19 and TRBJ1-1; D is perhaps TRBD1 (6 bases). The CDR3 spans 14 residues. With 5 bases removed from V and 6 bases from J, the gap between germline ends came to 16 bases. Germline assignment: CDR1 LNHDA and CDR2 SQIVND (reference sequence). DNA of the CDR3: TGTGCCAGTAGTGCTAGGGGGGGGAGCGCTGAAGCTTTCTTT. It codes for CASSARGGSAEAFF.

The chain uses TRBV18 and TRBJ1-1, with no clear D. There are 14 residues in the CDR3. V shed 6 bases and J shed 7 bases, with 18 bases lying between them. The germline CDR1 and CDR2 sequences are KGHSH and LQKENI. The CDR3 spells CASSRQVGISEAFF. The CDR3 coding sequence is TGTGCCAGCTCCCGACAAGTCGGGATCAGTGAAGCTTTCTTT. The variable domain in full, completed from reference TRBV18 and TRBJ1-1, reads NAGVMQNPRHLVRRRGQEARLRCSPMKGHSHVYWYRQLPEEGLKFMVYLQKENIIDESGMPKERFSAEFPKEGPSILRIQQVVRGDSAAYFCASSRQVGISEAFFGQGTRLTVV.

The chain recombines TRBV27 with TRBJ1-1; D is undetermined. CDR1 MNHEY and CDR2 SMNVEV come from the germline V gene (reference sequence). The V gene lost 0 bases and the J gene lost 2 bases, with 16 bases spanning the gap. The CDR3 is 17 amino acids. CDR3 nucleotide sequence: TGTGCCAGCAGTTTATCCAGGCGGGCCGATCGAAACACTGAAGCTTTCTTT. Translated, it gives CASSLSRRADRNTEAFF.

As regards this clone: This CDR3 is also generated by other DNA sequences in the sample. The chain links TRBV9 to TRBJ1-1; D is ambiguous. With 0 bases removed from V and 1 base from J, the gap between germline ends came to 4 bases. The CDR3 consists of 13 residues. Per germline, CDR1 SGDLS and CDR2 YYNGEE. The CDR3 region is CASSVERNTEAFF. The CDR3 DNA reads as TGTGCCAGCAGCGTAGAGAGGAACACTGAAGCTTTCTTT.

This chain connects TRBV7-9 to TRBJ1-2; TRBD1 matches 8 bases. From germline, CDR1 is SEHNR and CDR2 FQNEAQ (reference sequence). V trimming: 1 base; J trimming: 6 bases; junction bases outside the gene matches: 4. The CDR3 length is 14 residues. CDR3 DNA: TGTGCCAGCAGCTTAGGGCAGGGGGCTGATGGCTACACCTTC. Encoded protein: CASSLGQGADGYTF. Full variable domain (outside the CDR3, taken from reference TRBV7-9 and TRBJ1-2): DTGVSQNPRHKITKRGQNVTFRCDPISEHNRLYWYRQTLGQGPEFLTYFQNEAQLEKSRLLSDRFSAERPKGSFSTLEIQRTEQGDSAMYLCASSLGQGADGYTFGSGTRLTVV.

The chain joins TRBV29-1 to TRBJ2-7, with 11 bases identical to TRBD2. Germline V CDR1 and CDR2: SQVTM, ANQGSEA. The trim removed 7 bases at V and 7 bases at J, leaving 9 bases unmatched. This CDR3 is built from 13 residues. The CDR3 loop reads CSALLAGVGEQYF. DNA for the CDR3: TGCAGCGCACTACTAGCGGGAGTTGGGGAGCAGTACTTC.

This sequence joins TRBV18 and TRBJ2-5, with 11 positions matching TRBD2. In germline, CDR1 is KGHSH, CDR2 LQKENI. Trimming at V came to 6 bases and at J to 6 bases, leaving 9 bases not matched to a gene. The CDR3 extends over 15 amino acids. DNA for the CDR3: TGTGCCAGCTCGCCGCCTAGCGGGGGGAGCCAGACCCAGTACTTC. Translation: CASSPPSGGSQTQYF.

The J gene is TRBJ1-1, the V gene TRBV10-2; D call uncertain. The ends were cut back, 5 bases at V and 1 base at J, with 8 bases in the middle. The V gene's germline CDR1 is WSHSY and CDR2 SAAADI. CDR3 length equals 13 residues. CDR3 region: CASSSTENTEAFF. For the CDR3, the DNA is TGCGCCAGCAGTTCGACGGAGAACACTGAAGCTTTCTTT.

This clone was detected only once. Relative to the germline gene, one junction end is altered; a read error may explain this. The identical CDR3 is also encoded by other nucleotide sequences in the sample. The gene calls are TRBV5-4 and TRBJ2-5, with D perhaps TRBD2 (7 bases). Germline CDR1 SGHNT, CDR2 YYREEE (reference sequence). The CDR3 runs to 14 residues. The CDR3 loop reads CASSLRGPRETQYF. As DNA, the CDR3 is TGTGCTAGCAGCTTGCGGGGGCCGCGGGAGACCCAGTACTTC. The full variable domain, its missing parts supplied by reference TRBV5-4 and TRBJ2-5, is ETGVTQSPTHLIKTRGQQVTLRCSSQSGHNTVSWYQQALGQGPQFIFQYYREEENGRGNFPPRFSGLQFPNYSSELNVNALELDDSALYLCASSLRGPRETQYFGPGTRLLVL.

This sequence joins TRBV5-1 and TRBJ1-2; the match to TRBD1 covers 8 bases. This CDR3 is built from 14 residues. Per germline, CDR1 SGHRS and CDR2 YFSETQ. V trimming: 5 bases; J trimming: 8 bases; junction bases outside the gene matches: 11. The CDR3 region has the DNA TGCGCCAGCAGTCGTGTGACAGGGGCGGAAGGCTACACCTTC. It specifies CASSRVTGAEGYTF.

This chain links TRBV6-1 with TRBJ1-2; TRBD1 is a possible D gene (6 bases). Per germline, CDR1 MNHNS and CDR2 SASEGT. The V end was cut by 3 bases, the J end by 8 bases, with 16 bases between. The length of the CDR3 is 14 residues. The CDR3, as DNA: TGTGCCAGCAGTGAGGGCAGGGGTTCGGGGGGCTACACCTTC. Translation: CASSEGRGSGGYTF.

The CDR3 loop is CSVVIGAGSNTGELFF. The CDR3, as DNA: TGCAGCGTTGTTATTGGGGCCGGATCGAACACCGGGGAGCTGTTTTTT. The rearrangement links TRBV29-1 to TRBJ2-2, with D possibly matching TRBD1 (5 bases). V was pared by 4 bases and J by 0 bases, with 15 bases between. The CDR3 is 16 amino acids. The germline CDR1 and CDR2 sequences are SQVTM and ANQGSEA.

This clone was seen a single time. The J gene is TRBJ1-5, the V gene TRBV28; TRBD1 is a possible D gene (5 bases). CDR1 is MDHEN and CDR2 is SYDVKM in the germline V gene. Deletions cut 6 bases from V and 4 bases from J, with 16 bases between. This CDR3 has 15 residues. The CDR3 sequence: CASRGSGDGNQPQHF. The CDR3 bases are TGTGCCAGCAGGGGATCCGGGGACGGAAATCAGCCCCAGCATTTT.

The chain uses TRBV6-6 and TRBJ1-3, with TRBD1 as a possible D gene (6 bases). Germline V lookup: CDR1 MNHNY, CDR2 SVGAGI (reference sequence). The CDR3 consists of 15 residues. The germline V and J ends were trimmed by 6 bases and 0 bases, with 12 bases remaining between them. The CDR3 DNA follows: TGTGCCAGCAGCGGACAGTCCGGCTCTGGAAACACCATATATTTT. Translation: CASSGQSGSGNTIYF.

V gene TRBV6-5 combines with J gene TRBJ2-2; D is perhaps TRBD1 or TRBD2 (6 bases each). Looked up from germline, CDR1 is MNHEY and CDR2 is SVGAGI. V lost 2 bases and J 4 bases, leaving 14 bases between the germline ends. This CDR3 is 16 amino acids long. The CDR3 loop is CASSYLRLGGTGELFF. Written as DNA, the CDR3 is TGTGCCAGCAGTTACCTTCGACTAGGGGGCACCGGGGAGCTGTTTTTT.

The V and J genes are TRBV29-1 and TRBJ1-4; possible D gene TRBD1, 5 bases. Trimming pared 2 bases from V and 7 bases from J, leaving 8 bases between. Germline V lookup: CDR1 SQVTM, CDR2 ANQGSEA. The CDR3 has 12 amino acids. DNA for the CDR3: TGCAGCGTTGAACAGGGCAGTGAAAAACTGTTTTTT. It encodes CSVEQGSEKLFF.

V usage is TRBV15 and J usage is TRBJ2-2; TRBD1 matches at 8 bases. The CDR3 contains 16 residues. The germline V gene has CDR1 LNHNV and CDR2 YYDKDF (reference sequence). Trimming took 3 bases from V and 1 from J; bases not matched to a gene: 4. CDR3 coding DNA: TGTGCCACCAGCAGTGGACAGGGCCGGAACACCGGGGAGCTGTTTTTT. Amino acid sequence: CATSSGQGRNTGELFF.

The chain employs TRBV9 and TRBJ1-2; D gene uncertain. The CDR3 length is 13 residues. Germline loops: CDR1 SGDLS, CDR2 YYNGEE. The V and J ends lost 0 bases and 8 bases respectively, with 11 bases between them. CDR3 in DNA: TGTGCCAGCAGCGTAGAACACAGTTGGGGCTACACCTTC. This translates into CASSVEHSWGYTF.

The chain carries TRBV28 and TRBJ2-7, with D unclear. V was trimmed by 1 base and J by 1 base, leaving 5 bases between them. The CDR3 is 13 amino acids. In germline, CDR1 is MDHEN, CDR2 SYDVKM. CDR3 nucleotides: TGTGCCAGCAGTTTATCTGTTTCCTACGAGCAGTACTTC. Its translation is CASSLSVSYEQYF.

In DNA, the CDR3 is TGCGCCAGCAGCTTGGGCGCGGGAGGGCTAAACGAGCAGTACTTC. Protein: CASSLGAGGLNEQYF. The chain recombines TRBV5-1 with TRBJ2-7; TRBD2 matches at 9 bases. The CDR3 is made up of 15 amino acids. Germline V lookup: CDR1 SGHRS, CDR2 YFSETQ. V shed 0 bases, J shed 5 bases, and the junction held 6 bases outside the gene matches.

The genes are TRBV7-9 and TRBJ1-3; D gene ambiguous. Per germline, CDR1 SEHNR and CDR2 FQNEAQ (reference sequence). CDR3 length equals 14 residues. V gave up 8 bases and J gave up 0 bases, with 11 bases separating them. CDR3: CASGRGHSGNTIYF. DNA of the CDR3: TGTGCCAGCGGTCGAGGCCACTCTGGAAACACCATATATTTT. Complete variable domain (other parts from reference TRBV7-9 and TRBJ1-3): DTGVSQNPRHKITKRGQNVTFRCDPISEHNRLYWYRQTLGQGPEFLTYFQNEAQLEKSRLLSDRFSAERPKGSFSTLEIQRTEQGDSAMYLCASGRGHSGNTIYFGEGSWLTVV.

The rearrangement joins TRBV28 to TRBJ1-4, with D possibly being TRBD1 (5 bases). The CDR3 loop spans 15 amino acids. Between the trimmed V and J ends, which lost 2 bases and 3 bases, there was a span of 10 bases. Germline V lookup: CDR1 MDHEN, CDR2 SYDVKM. CDR3 coding DNA: TGTGCCAGCAGTTTAGCGACAGTAGCTAATGAAAAACTGTTTTTT. Its translation: CASSLATVANEKLFF. The full variable domain, its missing parts supplied by reference TRBV28 and TRBJ1-4, is DVKVTQSSRYLVKRTGEKVFLECVQDMDHENMFWYRQDPGLGLRLIYFSYDVKMKEKGDIPEGYSVSREKKERFSLILESASTNQTSMYLCASSLATVANEKLFFGSGTQLSVL.

This clone was detected only a few times. The chain is built from TRBV6-1 and TRBJ1-2, with 8 bases identical to TRBD1. J lost 6 bases, V lost 6 bases, and 3 bases had no gene match. The CDR3 loop spans 12 amino acids. CDR1 MNHNS and CDR2 SASEGT come from the germline V gene. The CDR3 is CASRAGGDGYTF. The DNA of the CDR3 is TGTGCCAGCAGAGCAGGGGGCGATGGCTACACCTTC.